The subject of this entry is one TCR beta chain. Its antigen is not known. This sample stems from a study of cytomegalovirus exposure and HLA in healthy donors. Sequenced by immunoSEQ multiplex PCR; TCRdb stores in-frame clones only, minus some. Among under 200,000 clones, roughly nine tenths were seen once, and the ten largest hold roughly 4.2%. The CDR3 sequence is 12 residues long. With 4 bases clipped from V and 8 bases from J, the junction kept 3 bases outside the gene matches. Per the germline V gene, CDR1 is SGHDN and CDR2 is FVKESK. Study-wide results and limits: Reportedly, diagnosis of cytomegalovirus status by the classifier showed high specificity and sensitivity. The tendency of first-cohort TCR clusters to co-occur in the 90 to 150 validation repertoires emerged from a later analysis. Cytomegalovirus-associated status was assigned to 150 or so TCR beta chains.

This receptor was taken from a man between 18 and 29 years old in good health and CMV-seropositive. The sequencing input was PBMCs. V and J are TRBV14 and TRBJ1-2; 8 nucleotides match TRBD1. CDR3 nucleotide sequence: TGTGCCAGCAGCCTTTACAGGGGGGGCTACACCTTC. It yields the protein CASSLYRGGYTF.